This section outlines one T cell receptor beta chain sequence together with its context. Under the authors' procedure: Amplification with reference gene primers provided the estimates of nucleated cell counts. The repertoire was sequenced with immunoSEQ multiplex PCR; TCRdb's copy has only in-frame clones and lacks some. Clonal size and the V and J genes are those of that table, whereas D and trimming came from the DNA. The sample comprises 55,000 to 95,000 clones, around 81% of which are singletons, and approximately 20% rests with the top ten. This sample is part of a study of blood T cell repertoires in COVID-19. Study background: Donors in the United States, Italy and Spain gave samples during acute or convalescent COVID-19. PBMCs, B-cell-depleted T cells, or T cells provided the cDNA or gDNA that made up the material.

CDR3 length equals 14 residues. V lost 6 bases and J lost 5; bases outside the gene matches: 7. In germline, CDR1 is SGHRS, CDR2 YFSETQ. Sequencing was done on a sample of peripheral blood. This chain connects TRBV5-1 to TRBJ2-1, with TRBD2 matching 8 bases. The clonotype was recovered from a woman in her 70s with acute or convalescent COVID-19. The chain's CDR3 is CASTVAGFNNEQFF. The CDR3 coding sequence is TGCGCCAGCACGGTAGCGGGATTCAACAATGAGCAGTTCTTC.